This T cell receptor beta chain was identified in a study of post-analysis software for immune sequencing data. The study's findings and limits: Compared with controls, patients showed significantly lower normalized Chao1 diversity. Patients carried several TRBV segments more frequently than controls did, and TRBV5-6, TRBV5-1 and TRBV20-1 were among them. Samples made in the same batch grouped tightly together by F measure.

Of note for this clonotype: Its specificity is not known.

With 4 bases clipped from V and 7 bases from J, the junction kept 8 bases outside the gene matches. CDR3 length: 15 residues. The germline gives CDR1 SGHRS, CDR2 YFSETQ. Included in the TCR beta cDNA libraries were unique molecular identifiers. Input populations of about 1 to 11 million T cells gave rise to approximately 500,000 cDNA molecules. TCRdb recomputed calls from the PCR reads with MiXCR, one row per CDR3 protein. The sample yields a few hundred thousand distinct CDR3 sequences, 30% to 45% seen once. V and J are TRBV5-1 and TRBJ2-1; 10 bases match TRBD2. The source is a girl aged 5 to 17 with multiple sclerosis. Sequencing was carried out using blood. The CDR3 protein is CASSPGLAPDNEQFF. As DNA, the CDR3 is TGCGCCAGCAGCCCGGGACTAGCGCCTGATAATGAGCAGTTCTTC.